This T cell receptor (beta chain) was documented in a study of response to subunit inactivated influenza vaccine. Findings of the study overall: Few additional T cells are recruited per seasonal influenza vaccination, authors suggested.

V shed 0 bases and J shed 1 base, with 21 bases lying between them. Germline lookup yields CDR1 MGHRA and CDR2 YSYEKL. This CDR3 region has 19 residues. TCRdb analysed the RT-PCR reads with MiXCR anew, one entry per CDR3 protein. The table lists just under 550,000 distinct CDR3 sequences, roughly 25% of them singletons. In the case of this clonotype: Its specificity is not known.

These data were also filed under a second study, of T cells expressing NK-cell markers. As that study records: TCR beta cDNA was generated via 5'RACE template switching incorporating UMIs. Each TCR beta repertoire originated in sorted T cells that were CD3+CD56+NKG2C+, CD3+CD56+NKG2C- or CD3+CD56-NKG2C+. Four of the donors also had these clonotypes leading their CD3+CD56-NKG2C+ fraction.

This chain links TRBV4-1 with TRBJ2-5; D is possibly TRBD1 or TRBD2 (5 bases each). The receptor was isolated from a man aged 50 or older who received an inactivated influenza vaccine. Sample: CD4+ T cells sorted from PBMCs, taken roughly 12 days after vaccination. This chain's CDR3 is CASSQDWGKIISGQETQYF. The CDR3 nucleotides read TGCGCCAGCAGCCAAGATTGGGGCAAGATTATAAGCGGCCAAGAGACCCAGTACTTC.